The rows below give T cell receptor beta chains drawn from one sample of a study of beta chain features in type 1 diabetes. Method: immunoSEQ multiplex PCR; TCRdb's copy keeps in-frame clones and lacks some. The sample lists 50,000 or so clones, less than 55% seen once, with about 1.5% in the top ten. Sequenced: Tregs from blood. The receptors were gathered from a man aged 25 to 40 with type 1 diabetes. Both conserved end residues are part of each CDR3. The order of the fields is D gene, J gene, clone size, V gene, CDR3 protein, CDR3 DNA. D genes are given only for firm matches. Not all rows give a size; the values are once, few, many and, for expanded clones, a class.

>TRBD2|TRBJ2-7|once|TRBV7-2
CASSPVGAGEQYF
TGTGCCAGCAGCCCCGTAGGAGCGGGGGAGCAGTACTTC
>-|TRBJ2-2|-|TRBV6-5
CASSYSSGKYTGELFF
TGTGCCAGCAGTTACTCCTCGGGAAAGTACACCGGGGAGCTGTTTTTT
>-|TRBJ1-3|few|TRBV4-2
CASSQRGLSGNTIYF
TGTGCCAGCAGCCAAAGGGGCCTCTCTGGAAACACCATATATTTT
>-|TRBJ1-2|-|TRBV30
CAGGGGRGYTF
TGTGCCGGGGGCGGGGGGCGAGGCTACACCTTC
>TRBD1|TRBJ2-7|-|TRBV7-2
CSSRVGQGAGEQYF
TGTTCCAGCAGAGTCGGACAGGGGGCGGGCGAGCAGTACTTC
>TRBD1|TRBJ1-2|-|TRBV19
CASSNRDSYGYTF
TGTGCCAGTAGTAACCGGGACAGCTATGGCTACACCTTC
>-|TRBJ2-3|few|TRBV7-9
CASSLTQDTQYF
TGTGCCAGCAGCCTGACACAAGATACGCAGTATTTT
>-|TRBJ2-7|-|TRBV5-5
CASSHLGGAFIYEQYF
TGTGCCAGCAGCCACCTGGGGGGGGCTTTCATCTACGAGCAGTACTTC
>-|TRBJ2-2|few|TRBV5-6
CASSLEVGVETGELFF
TGTGCCAGCAGCTTGGAAGTGGGAGTAGAAACCGGGGAGCTGTTTTTT
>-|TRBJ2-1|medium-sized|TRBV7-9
CASSLGSGGANEQFF
TGTGCCAGCAGCTTGGGTTCGGGCGGGGCCAATGAGCAGTTCTTC
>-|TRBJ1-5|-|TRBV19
CASSIVIRGNQPQHF
TGTGCCAGTAGTATAGTAATCAGGGGCAATCAGCCCCAGCATTTT
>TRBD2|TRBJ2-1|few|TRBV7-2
CASSPSGFSYNEQFF
TGTGCCAGCAGCCCTAGCGGTTTCTCCTACAATGAGCAGTTCTTC
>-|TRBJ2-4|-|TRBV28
CASSPPGEAKNIQYF
TGTGCCAGCAGTCCCCCGGGGGAGGCCAAAAACATTCAGTACTTC